The 26 T cell receptor beta chains given below trace back to one sample, sequenced in a study of CD8 T cells in ankylosing spondylitis. TCRdb re-analysed the 5' RACE reads in MiXCR, keeping a single row per CDR3 protein. The sample lists 350,000 to 450,000 distinct CDR3 sequences; 20% were seen once. Sequencing input: blood, either unsorted or a sorted T cell fraction (not recorded which). Receptors originate from a male donor with ankylosing spondylitis or in good health (not recorded which).

In this sample, this clonotype turned up a few times. The gene calls are TRBV20-1 and TRBJ2-7, with 8 bases identical to TRBD2. V shed 1 base, J shed 5 bases, and the junction held 7 bases outside the gene matches. The CDR3 is made up of 14 amino acids. Germline V CDR1 and CDR2: DFQATT, SNEGSKA (reference sequence). The CDR3 here is CSARVGLASHEQYF. Written as DNA, the CDR3 is TGCAGTGCTAGAGTTGGACTAGCTAGCCACGAGCAGTACTTC.

This sequence joins TRBV30 and TRBJ2-1, with D uncertain. This CDR3 region has 13 residues. The germline gives CDR1 GTSNPN, CDR2 SVGIG (reference sequence). V shed 2 bases and J shed 3 bases, with 8 bases lying between them. In DNA form, the CDR3 reads TGTGCCTGGAGTTACAAGAACTACAATGAGCAGTTCTTC. Amino acid sequence: CAWSYKNYNEQFF.

V gene TRBV6-1 combines with J gene TRBJ2-2; the D is unclear. Trimming took off 3 bases at V and 0 bases at J, with 11 bases between the two ends. The CDR3 is made up of 16 amino acids. CDR1 and CDR2 (germline): MNHNS, SASEGT. This chain's CDR3 is CASSEDHRSNTGELFF. In DNA, the CDR3 is TGTGCCAGCAGTGAGGATCATAGATCGAACACCGGGGAGCTGTTTTTT.

The rearrangement joins TRBV12-3 or TRBV12-4 to TRBJ2-7, with 7 bases fitting TRBD1. CDR3 size: 15 residues. After removal of 6 bases from V and 3 bases from J, the junction contained 11 bases not matched to a gene. The CDR3 coding sequence is TGTGCCAGCAGCCCGGCGGACAGGTTTATCTACGAGCAGTACTTC. Translation gives CASSPADRFIYEQYF.

This clonotype was recorded a few times. This chain links TRBV30 with TRBJ2-1, with D maybe TRBD2 (5 bases). Trimming pared 3 bases from V and 5 bases from J, leaving 14 bases between. The CDR3 length is 14 residues. In germline, CDR1 is GTSNPN, CDR2 SVGIG (reference sequence). Here the CDR3 DNA reads TGTGCCTGGAGAGAGGGCGTCGTGAACAATGAGCAGTTCTTC. This gives the protein CAWREGVVNNEQFF.

This clonotype was seen only a few times. The gene calls are TRBV5-4 and TRBJ2-3; a possible D gene is TRBD2 (6 bases). The CDR3 contains 12 residues. CDR1 SGHNT and CDR2 YYREEE come from the germline V gene (reference sequence). CDR3: CTEGSNTDTQYF. The CDR3 region has the DNA TGTACGGAGGGGTCTAACACAGATACGCAGTATTTT.

This clonotype was detected a few times. V gene TRBV6-6 combines with J gene TRBJ1-2; 8 positions match TRBD1. Germline-derived CDR1 and CDR2 are MNHNY and SVGAGI (reference sequence). The CDR3 spans 13 residues. J lost 4 bases, V lost 5 bases, and 3 bases had no gene match. CDR3 region: CASSQGAIYGYTF. In nucleotides, the CDR3 is TGTGCCAGCAGTCAGGGGGCCATCTATGGCTACACCTTC.

The gene calls are TRBV28 and TRBJ2-7; D remains unclear. The ends were cut back, 6 bases at V and 5 bases at J, with 14 bases in the middle. CDR1 is MDHEN, CDR2 SYDVKM, per germline. This CDR3 contains 13 residues. The CDR3 protein is CASRMTGSNEQYF. CDR3 nucleotides: TGTGCCAGCAGAATGACCGGGTCTAACGAGCAGTACTTC.

The rearrangement uses TRBV7-3 and TRBJ2-3, with unresolved D. Germline CDR1 is SGHTA and CDR2 is FQGTGA. The CDR3 runs 13 residues. V gave up 5 bases and J gave up 9 bases, with 15 bases separating them. The chain's CDR3 is CASSLPPLGTQYF. The CDR3 nucleotides are TGTGCCAGCAGCCTACCGCCCCTGGGGACGCAGTATTTT.

This clonotype has just a few counts. CDR3 region: CASSHDQEGNEQFF. The DNA of the CDR3 is TGTGCCAGCAGCCACGACCAAGAGGGGAATGAGCAGTTCTTC. This rearrangement joins TRBV12-3 or TRBV12-4 to TRBJ2-1; TRBD1 or TRBD2 may be the D gene (5 bases each). Trimming shortened V by 6 bases and J by 7 bases, and 16 bases separated the two germline ends. The CDR3 spans 14 residues.

This clonotype has more than one count but fewer than ten. Here the CDR3 DNA reads TGCGCCAGCAGCCAAGAGACAGCAAACACCGGGGAGCTGTTTTTT. This translates into CASSQETANTGELFF. This chain connects TRBV4-1 to TRBJ2-2; TRBD1 might be the D (5 bases). CDR3 length: 15 residues. Germline CDR1 and CDR2: MGHRA and YSYEKL. Between the trimmed V and J ends, which lost 0 bases and 2 bases, there was a span of 7 bases.

The chain carries TRBV20-1 and TRBJ1-1; 9 nucleotides line up with TRBD1. There are 15 residues in the CDR3. Per the germline V gene, CDR1 is DFQATT and CDR2 is SNEGSKA (reference sequence). V trimming: 1 base; J trimming: 3 bases; junction bases outside the gene matches: 6. The CDR3 spells CSARGGQGLDTEAFF. The CDR3 nucleotides read TGCAGTGCTAGAGGGGGACAGGGACTTGACACTGAAGCTTTCTTT.

This clonotype was recorded a few times. The chain employs TRBV12-3 or TRBV12-4 and TRBJ2-1; D is undetermined. The CDR3 extends over 14 amino acids. V lost 3 bases and J lost 5, with 11 bases in between. DNA for the CDR3: TGTGCCAGCAGTTTTTTGGCTTTGAACAATGAGCAGTTCTTC. It specifies CASSFLALNNEQFF.

This clonotype turned up a few times. The V call is TRBV29-1, the J call TRBJ1-4; D gene unclear. Trimming left V 4 bases short and J 6 bases short, with 6 bases between. CDR3 length: 11 amino acids. Germline CDR1 is SQVTM and CDR2 is ANQGSEA. The CDR3 DNA reads TGCAGCGTTGGGCCTGATGAAAAACTGTTTTTT. This sequence encodes CSVGPDEKLFF.

The genes are TRBV11-2 and TRBJ2-1, with a weak D call TRBD2 (6 bases). The CDR3 has 14 amino acids. CDR1 SGHAT and CDR2 FQNNGV come from the germline V gene. Trimming pared 5 bases from V and 10 bases from J, leaving 18 bases between. The CDR3 bases are TGTGCCAGCAGCCTCCGTTGGGCGGAGGGCGAGCAGTTCTTC. Translating it yields CASSLRWAEGEQFF. The full variable domain, completed using reference TRBV11-2 and TRBJ2-1, is EAGVAQSPRYKIIEKRQSVAFWCNPISGHATLYWYQQILGQGPKLLIQFQNNGVVDDSQLPKDRFSAERLKGVDSTLKIQPAKLEDSAVYLCASSLRWAEGEQFFGPGTRLTVL.

This clonotype was observed a handful of times. This chain uses TRBV15 with TRBJ2-5, with TRBD2 matching 8 bases. The CDR3 consists of 18 residues. V lost 5 bases to trimming and J lost 7 bases; unmatched junction nucleotides: 21. Looked up from germline, CDR1 is LNHNV and CDR2 is YYDKDF (reference sequence). CDR3 in amino acids: CATSPLEVVERGFGTQYF. For the CDR3, the DNA is TGTGCCACCAGCCCCTTAGAAGTGGTTGAGCGGGGGTTTGGGACCCAGTACTTC.

This chain links TRBV6-1 with TRBJ2-1, with D perhaps TRBD1 (6 bases). The CDR3 has 13 residues. In germline, CDR1 is MNHNS, CDR2 SASEGT. Trimming took 8 bases from V and 3 from J, leaving 11 bases between them. In DNA form, the CDR3 reads TGTGCCAGCCGGTCAGGGGACTACAATGAGCAGTTCTTC. It is translated as CASRSGDYNEQFF.

This clonotype has only a few counts. The chain has TRBV5-1 and TRBJ2-3; 9 nucleotides agree with TRBD2. Germline-derived CDR1 and CDR2 are SGHRS and YFSETQ. The ends lost 2 bases at V and 0 bases at J; junction bases unmatched: 1. The CDR3 extends over 15 amino acids. In DNA, the CDR3 is TGCGCCAGCAGCTTAACTAGCGGGAGCACAGATACGCAGTATTTT. Protein product: CASSLTSGSTDTQYF.

This clonotype was observed a handful of times. This chain uses TRBV5-6 with TRBJ2-7, with D possibly being TRBD2 (6 bases). In germline, CDR1 is SGHDT, CDR2 YYEEEE. The CDR3 consists of 16 residues. V was shortened by 0 bases and J by 3 bases, with 16 bases between the two germline ends. The CDR3 nucleotides are TGTGCCAGCAGCTTGGCCGCGCGGAGGGACGGCTACGAGCAGTACTTC. Amino acids: CASSLAARRDGYEQYF.

This chain uses TRBV11-2 with TRBJ2-1, with TRBD2 matching 9 bases. The CDR3 has 14 amino acids. V trimming: 3 bases; J trimming: 8 bases; junction bases outside the gene matches: 5. From germline, CDR1 is SGHAT and CDR2 FQNNGV. CDR3 bases: TGTGCCAGCAGCTTTGCTAGCGGGGTCTATGAGCAGTTCTTC. As protein: CASSFASGVYEQFF.

This clonotype has just a few counts. The chain uses TRBV4-2 and TRBJ2-1; unclear D gene. Trimming stripped 0 bases from V and 8 bases from J, with 11 bases between. The CDR3 covers 14 residues. Germline CDR1 and CDR2: LGHNA and YNFKEQ. For the CDR3, the DNA is TGTGCCAGCAGCCAAGAGGCGCCCCGCGATGAGCAGTTCTTC. Protein product: CASSQEAPRDEQFF.

The chain joins TRBV21-1 to TRBJ2-7. TRBV21-1 is a pseudogene. CDR3 length: 14 amino acids. CDR3 loop: CASSKAIEAGEQYF. CDR3 DNA: TGTGCCAGCAGCAAAGCAATTGAGGCTGGCGAGCAGTACTTC.

The J gene is TRBJ2-7, the V gene TRBV5-6; 8 nucleotides agree with TRBD1. V gave up 4 bases and J gave up 3 bases; unmatched junction bases: 3. Germline V lookup: CDR1 SGHDT, CDR2 YYEEEE. This CDR3 has 13 residues. CDR3 in amino acids: CASSRQGIYEQYF. The CDR3 bases are TGTGCCAGCAGCCGACAGGGGATCTACGAGCAGTACTTC.

This clonotype came up a few times. The rearrangement uses TRBV6-4 and TRBJ2-1, with D perhaps matching TRBD2 (7 bases). CDR1 MRHNA and CDR2 SNTAGT come from the germline V gene. V was clipped by 2 bases and J by 0 bases, with 14 bases between them. The CDR3 contains 17 residues. The CDR3: CASSDGGGLSSYNEQFF. The CDR3 DNA follows: TGTGCCAGCAGTGACGGGGGGGGGCTGAGCTCCTACAATGAGCAGTTCTTC.

This clonotype was detected a few times. The chain combines TRBV10-2 with TRBJ2-7; 8 bases map to TRBD1. Unmatched junction bases numbered 9, after V lost 6 bases and J lost 2 bases. The CDR3 has 15 amino acids. Germline CDR1 and CDR2: WSHSY and SAAADI. This chain's CDR3 is CASSRGPDLPYEQYF. The CDR3 coding sequence is TGCGCCAGCAGCAGGGGGCCAGACCTCCCCTACGAGCAGTACTTC.

The V call is TRBV14, the J call TRBJ1-6; 9 bases line up with TRBD1. The CDR3 has 15 amino acids. CDR1 and CDR2 (germline): SGHDN, FVKESK. The J segment lost 7 bases and the V segment lost 4 bases, leaving 5 bases of the junction unmatched. The CDR3 spells CASSLGQGRNSPLHF. The CDR3 DNA is TGTGCCAGCAGCCTGGGACAGGGTAGGAATTCACCCCTCCACTTT. The full variable domain, with the rest looked up from reference TRBV14 and TRBJ1-6, is EAGVTQFPSHSVIEKGQTVTLRCDPISGHDNLYWYRRVMGKEIKFLLHFVKESKQDESGMPNNRFLAERTGGTYSTLKVQPAELEDSGVYFCASSLGQGRNSPLHFGNGTRLTVT.